The 20 T cell receptor beta chains below were found in one sample sequenced in a study of blood T cell repertoires in COVID-19. The assay was immunoSEQ multiplex PCR, and TCRdb's table has in-frame clones only and misses some. The sample has roughly 54,000 clones; approximately 90% are singletons. What was sequenced was peripheral blood. These receptor sequences come from a human donor in a cohort sampled during active COVID-19.

The V gene is TRBV27, the J gene TRBJ2-7; a weak D match, TRBD1 (5 bases). CDR1 is MNHEY, CDR2 SMNVEV, per germline (reference sequence). Trimming cost V 5 bases and J 4 bases, with 6 bases left between them. This CDR3 is built from 11 residues. DNA of the CDR3: TGTGCCAGCAGTAGGGGATACGAGCAGTACTTC. Amino acids: CASSRGYEQYF.

Comments on this clone: Distinct nucleotide sequences in the sample also encode this CDR3. The chain couples TRBV18 to TRBJ2-7; 9 nucleotides match TRBD1. V lost 1 base to trimming and J lost 3 bases; unmatched junction nucleotides: 1. The CDR3 spans 14 residues. CDR1 and CDR2 from the germline V gene are KGHSH and LQKENI. CDR3 sequence reads: CASSPRQGVYEQYF. In DNA, the CDR3 is TGTGCCAGCTCACCACGACAGGGGGTCTACGAGCAGTACTTC.

The genes are TRBV7-2 and TRBJ2-7; TRBD1 matches at 9 bases. Germline CDR1 SGHTA, CDR2 FQGNSA. The CDR3 has 15 residues. J lost 2 bases, V lost 4 bases, and 6 bases had no gene match. This CDR3 reads CASSSRDRVTYEQYF. The CDR3 DNA follows: TGTGCCAGCAGCTCCCGGGACAGGGTTACCTACGAGCAGTACTTC.

The V and J genes are TRBV3-1 (or the pseudogene TRBV3-2) and TRBJ1-1; no clear D. The CDR3 has 15 residues. Germline V gene sequence: CDR1 LGHDT, CDR2 YNNKEL (reference sequence). With 1 base removed from V and 2 bases from J, the gap between germline ends came to 11 bases. CDR3 protein: CASSQGLERNTEAFF. Here the CDR3 DNA reads TGTGCCAGCAGCCAAGGCCTAGAGCGAAACACTGAAGCTTTCTTT.

The chain recombines TRBV7-8 with TRBJ2-7; 12 bases agree with TRBD1. Losses at the gene ends were 7 bases for V and 7 bases for J; bases not matched to a gene: 14. CDR3 length: 16 residues. Germline CDR1 SGHVS, CDR2 FQNEAQ. CDR3: CASTPNRDRGPGEQYF. Written as DNA, the CDR3 is TGTGCCAGCACCCCCAACCGGGACAGGGGGCCGGGGGAGCAGTACTTC.

This clone was counted a single time. The CDR3 here is CASRRDSENQPQHF. CDR3 DNA sequence: TGTGCCAGCAGGAGGGACAGCGAAAATCAGCCCCAGCATTTT. The chain joins TRBV6-6 to TRBJ1-5; 7 nucleotides align to TRBD1. CDR1 and CDR2 (germline): MNHNY, SVGAGI (reference sequence). Losses at the gene ends were 6 bases for V and 4 bases for J; bases not matched to a gene: 6. CDR3 length equals 14 residues.

The V and J genes are TRBV28 and TRBJ2-3, with 9 bases lining up with TRBD2. The CDR3 spans 15 residues. From germline, CDR1 is MDHEN and CDR2 SYDVKM. V was pared by 7 bases and J by 3 bases, with 8 bases of the junction left unmatched. CDR3 in amino acids: CASTARAGGTDTQYF. CDR3 DNA sequence: TGTGCCAGCACCGCCCGGGCGGGAGGGACAGATACGCAGTATTTT. Filled out from reference TRBV28 and TRBJ2-3, the complete variable domain reads DVKVTQSSRYLVKRTGEKVFLECVQDMDHENMFWYRQDPGLGLRLIYFSYDVKMKEKGDIPEGYSVSREKKERFSLILESASTNQTSMYLCASTARAGGTDTQYFGPGTRLTVL.

This chain joins TRBV4-1 and TRBJ2-5; the match to TRBD1 covers 10 bases. V dropped 1 base and J dropped 5; count of bases not matched to a gene: 10. This CDR3 region has 17 residues. In germline, CDR1 is MGHRA, CDR2 YSYEKL. The CDR3 nucleotides are TGCGCCAGCAGCCAAGTCCCGCCCGGGACAGGGGATGAGACCCAGTACTTC. It specifies CASSQVPPGTGDETQYF.

This chain joins TRBV11-2 and TRBJ1-6; D unresolved. This CDR3 contains 14 residues. Trimming stripped 4 bases from V and 2 bases from J, with 6 bases between. Germline values: CDR1 SGHAT, CDR2 FQNNGV. This CDR3 reads CASSSGTYNSPLHF. CDR3 bases: TGTGCCAGCAGCTCCGGGACCTATAATTCACCCCTCCACTTT.

This clone has only a few counts. The chain carries TRBV23-1 and TRBJ2-2; possible D gene TRBD2, 6 bases. TRBV23-1 is an ORF, and what it does is uncertain. The V end lost 7 bases, the J end lost 0 bases, and 21 bases lay between the germline ends. CDR3 length: 18 amino acids. Written as DNA, the CDR3 is TGCGCCAGCACTCCCTCACTAGCCGGAGGACCGAACACCGGGGAGCTGTTTTTT. As protein: CASTPSLAGGPNTGELFF.

The gene calls are TRBV10-2 and TRBJ2-3; no firm D call. The V end was cut by 1 base, the J end by 2 bases, with 7 bases between. The CDR3 loop spans 14 amino acids. The V gene's germline CDR1 is WSHSY and CDR2 SAAADI. The CDR3, as DNA: TGCGCCAGCAGTGAGTGGTTGGCCACAGATACGCAGTATTTT. Protein: CASSEWLATDTQYF.

The V call is TRBV6-6, the J call TRBJ2-4; D unresolved. The V and J ends lost 6 bases and 1 base respectively, with 13 bases between them. This CDR3 is 15 amino acids long. Germline-derived CDR1 and CDR2 are MNHNY and SVGAGI (reference sequence). The CDR3 DNA sequence: TGTGCCAGCAGCCCTTCAGAGGTCGCCAAAAACATTCAGTACTTC. This encodes CASSPSEVAKNIQYF.

CDR3 protein: CASRRDIRNEQFF. The CDR3, as DNA: TGCGCCAGCCGCCGGGACATACGCAATGAGCAGTTCTTC. The chain combines TRBV5-1 with TRBJ2-1; a weak D match, TRBD1 (6 bases). Trimming removed 7 bases from V and 6 bases from J, with 14 bases in between. There are 13 residues in the CDR3. CDR1 is SGHRS and CDR2 is YFSETQ in the germline V gene.

CDR3 region: CASSQGLAGVGEQFF. CDR3 DNA sequence: TGTGCCAGCAGCCAAGGTTTAGCGGGAGTGGGTGAGCAGTTCTTC. The chain is built from TRBV14 and TRBJ2-1, with 9 positions matching TRBD2. Germline CDR1 is SGHDN and CDR2 is FVKESK. The CDR3 has 15 amino acids. The ends lost 1 base at V and 9 bases at J; junction bases unmatched: 7.

The chain couples TRBV28 to TRBJ2-1; TRBD1 aligns across 9 bases. The germline gives CDR1 MDHEN, CDR2 SYDVKM. The V segment lost 0 bases and the J segment 8 bases; nucleotides outside the gene matches: 2. This CDR3 is 14 amino acids long. CDR3 protein: CASSLWDRGHEQFF. The CDR3 DNA reads as TGTGCCAGCAGTTTATGGGACAGGGGTCATGAGCAGTTCTTC. Full variable domain (missing parts from reference TRBV28 and TRBJ2-1): DVKVTQSSRYLVKRTGEKVFLECVQDMDHENMFWYRQDPGLGLRLIYFSYDVKMKEKGDIPEGYSVSREKKERFSLILESASTNQTSMYLCASSLWDRGHEQFFGPGTRLTVL.

The rearrangement joins TRBV5-1 to TRBJ1-2; 9 bases are shared with TRBD1. The ends lost 4 bases at V and 6 bases at J; junction bases unmatched: 7. CDR1 is SGHRS, CDR2 YFSETQ, per germline. This CDR3 spans 14 amino acids. CDR3: CASSTWTGEDGYTF. For the CDR3, the DNA is TGCGCCAGCAGCACCTGGACAGGGGAGGATGGCTACACCTTC.

The chain links TRBV7-9 to TRBJ1-2; the D gene is possibly TRBD1 (6 bases). The CDR3 runs to 13 residues. The V end lost 6 bases, the J end lost 5 bases, and 13 bases lay between the germline ends. CDR1 is SEHNR and CDR2 is FQNEAQ in the germline V gene (reference sequence). CDR3 nucleotides: TGTGCCAGCAGTGTCGGACAGACTTATGGCTACACCTTC. Its translation is CASSVGQTYGYTF.

The V call is TRBV19, the J call TRBJ2-7; 7 bases are shared with TRBD1. Unmatched junction bases numbered 5, after V lost 4 bases and J lost 2 bases. The germline gives CDR1 LNHDA, CDR2 SQIVND (reference sequence). The CDR3 covers 14 residues. The CDR3: CASSNRGPPYEQYF. The CDR3 DNA reads as TGTGCCAGTAGTAACAGGGGACCCCCCTACGAGCAGTACTTC.

This clone was seen just once. The gene calls are TRBV11-2 and TRBJ1-4; unclear D gene. The germline gives CDR1 SGHAT, CDR2 FQNNGV. V lost 5 bases, J lost 7 bases, and 8 bases lay in between. This CDR3 is built from 12 residues. CDR3 region: CASSPGGEKLFF. In DNA, the CDR3 is TGTGCCAGCAGCCCCGGAGGTGAAAAACTGTTTTTT.

This clone was seen more than once but under ten times. V is TRBV7-9 and J is TRBJ2-7; TRBD2 might be the D (5 bases). CDR1 and CDR2 from the germline V gene are SEHNR and FQNEAQ (reference sequence). V shed 6 bases and J shed 2 bases, with 14 bases lying between them. This CDR3 region has 14 residues. The CDR3 region has the DNA TGTGCCAGCAGAGGAGGAATTAATCCCTACGAGCAGTACTTC. This sequence encodes CASRGGINPYEQYF.